A selection of T cell receptor beta chains follows, all from one sample in a study of beta chain features in type 1 diabetes. Only in-frame clones appear in the TCRdb table, and some are missing; sequencing was by immunoSEQ multiplex PCR. The repertoire consists of a few hundred thousand clones, with approximately 10% occurring once and the leading ten covering more than 0.015%. The material sequenced was naive CD4+ T cells from blood. These receptors were taken from a woman in her 30s in good health. CDR3s include the opening cysteine and the closing phenylalanine or tryptophan. A D gene is named only where the DNA matches it firmly. A clone size is listed for some rows: how often the clone was seen (once, few, many), or a class if it is expanded.

TRBJ2-7 TRBV7-6 - once TGTGCCAGCAGCTTATCCGGCTACGAGCAGTACTTC CASSLSGYEQYF
TRBJ1-5 TRBV27 - few TGTGCCAGCAGCCGAGGAAGCGCGAATCAGCCCCAGCATTTT CASSRGSANQPQHF
TRBJ2-5 TRBV7-2 TRBD2 - TGTGCCAGCAGCTTCCAACTAGCGGGAGAAGGGGAGACCCAGTACTTC CASSFQLAGEGETQYF
TRBJ2-7 TRBV7-2 - - TGTGCCAGCAGCCTCAACGGTGGCGGCTTCTCCTACGAGCAGTACTTC CASSLNGGGFSYEQYF
TRBJ2-3 TRBV4-3 TRBD2 many TGCGCCAGCAGCCATCGTCTAGCGGGAGATACGCAGTATTTT CASSHRLAGDTQYF
TRBJ2-6 TRBV10-3 TRBD2 - TGTGCCATCAGTAATCTAGCGGGATCAGGGGCCAACGTCCTGACTTTC CAISNLAGSGANVLTF
TRBJ2-1 TRBV19 TRBD2 - TGTGCCAGTAGTTCCCGGACTAGCGGGAGACAGGTCAATGAGCAGTTCTTC CASSSRTSGRQVNEQFF
TRBJ2-3 TRBV5-1 TRBD2 - TGCGCCAGTCGCCCCGGGACTAGCGGAACAGATACGCAGTATTTT CASRPGTSGTDTQYF
TRBJ2-1 TRBV18 - few TGTGCCAGCTCATCTCCGGGTAATGAGCAGTTCTTC CASSSPGNEQFF
TRBJ2-1 TRBV7-2 - few TGTGCCAGCAGCTTAGTAGCTCTCTCCTACAATGAGCAGTTCTTC CASSLVALSYNEQFF
TRBJ2-3 TRBV7-3 - - TGTGCCAGCAGCCCCGGGGCGGGGGATACGCAGTATTTT CASSPGAGDTQYF
TRBJ2-1 TRBV10-3 - - TGTGCCATCAACGGGAACGATGATGAGCAGTTCTTC CAINGNDDEQFF
TRBJ2-2 TRBV6-5 - - TGTGCCAGCAGTTACGACAGTTACACCGGGGAGCTGTTTTTT CASSYDSYTGELFF
TRBJ2-3 TRBV9 - few TGTGCCAGCAGCGTAGATGGCTGGTCTAGCACAGATACGCAGTATTTT CASSVDGWSSTDTQYF
TRBJ2-3 TRBV30 - few TGTGCCTGGAGTGGGGGTAAGCGGAGGCTGGATACGCAGTATTTT CAWSGGKRRLDTQYF
TRBJ2-1 TRBV9 TRBD2 - TGTGCCAGCAGCGTCGTCGGGGCGGGAGGGCCCAATGAGCAGTTCTTC CASSVVGAGGPNEQFF
TRBJ2-1 TRBV11-2 TRBD2 - TGTGCCAGCAGCCCCACTAGCGGAGGCCGCTATGAGCAGTTCTTC CASSPTSGGRYEQFF
TRBJ1-5 TRBV6-6 TRBD1 - TGTGCCAGCAGTTACTCGGACAGGGGAGGCCAGCCCCAGCATTTT CASSYSDRGGQPQHF
TRBJ2-1 TRBV11-1 TRBD1 - TGTGCCAGCAGCTTAGGACAGGGGAGATACAATGAGCAGTTCTTC CASSLGQGRYNEQFF
TRBJ2-7 TRBV7-2 - - TGTGCCAGCAGTTTGGTCAGGGGCACCTACGAGCAGTACTTC CASSLVRGTYEQYF
TRBJ2-1 TRBV7-3 - - TGTGCCAGCAGCCCCGGCAATGAGCAGTTCTTC CASSPGNEQFF
TRBJ2-5 TRBV29-1 - - TGCAGCTTCGTTCGGGGGGCCCAAGAGACCCAGTACTTC CSFVRGAQETQYF
TRBJ2-1 TRBV6-6 - few TGTGCCAGCAGTTACTCGCCTAGCATCTCCTACAATGAGCAGTTCTTC CASSYSPSISYNEQFF
TRBJ1-5 TRBV5-6 - few TGTGCCAGCAGCAGCAAAACAGGGCAGCCCCAGCATTTT CASSSKTGQPQHF
TRBJ2-6 TRBV29-1 - few TGCAGCGTATCCATGCCCGTATCAAAAGACTACCCGAGCCCCTCTGGGGCCAACGTCCTGACTTTC CSVSMPVSKDYPSPSGANVLTF
TRBJ2-7 TRBV4-2 TRBD2 - TGTGCCAGCAGCCAAGATCTCGGGCGGGAGTTCGACAACGAGCAGTACTTC CASSQDLGREFDNEQYF